The sample holds many counts of the clone carrying this T cell receptor (beta chain). Amplification targeted TCR beta CDR3 regions from RNA transcripts. Using the HTBI primer set, a first-round RT-PCR was run on the TCR CDR3. A single record per CDR3 protein comes from TCRdb applying MiXCR to the multiplex PCR reads. The sample includes 96,000 or so distinct CDR3 sequences, 51% of them seen just once. The source of the sample is a study of T cells in Graves' hyperthyroidism and ophthalmopathy. This CDR3 region has 13 residues. Looked up from germline, CDR1 is SGHRS and CDR2 is YFSETQ. V dropped 1 base and J dropped 5 bases, with 9 bases sitting between them.

The sequence derives from a woman aged 35 to 49 with Graves' hyperthyroidism. The chain joins TRBV5-1 to TRBJ2-5; D is uncertain. The source material was blood. In nucleotides, the CDR3 is TGCGCCAGCAGCTTGCGTTACCCGGAGACCCAGTACTTC. Translating it yields CASSLRYPETQYF.